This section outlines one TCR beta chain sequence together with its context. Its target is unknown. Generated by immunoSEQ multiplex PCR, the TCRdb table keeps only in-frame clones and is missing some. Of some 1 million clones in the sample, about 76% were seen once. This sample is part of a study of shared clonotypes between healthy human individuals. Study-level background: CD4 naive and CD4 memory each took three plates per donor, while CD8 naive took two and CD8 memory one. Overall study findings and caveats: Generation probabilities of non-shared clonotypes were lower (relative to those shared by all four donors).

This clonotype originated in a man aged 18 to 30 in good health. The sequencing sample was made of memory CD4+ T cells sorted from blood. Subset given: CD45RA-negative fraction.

The CDR3 spells CASSDMGQKATNEKLFF. The CDR3 DNA is TGTGCCAGTAGTGATATGGGACAGAAAGCAACTAATGAAAAACTGTTTTTT. The chain recombines TRBV19 with TRBJ1-4; 7 bases align to TRBD1. V lost 5 bases to trimming and J lost 0 bases; unmatched junction nucleotides: 9. This CDR3 is 17 amino acids long. Germline values: CDR1 LNHDA, CDR2 SQIVND (reference sequence).